This T cell receptor beta chain was recorded in a study of shared clonotypes between healthy human individuals. CDR3 size: 12 residues. Between the trimmed V and J ends, which lost 0 bases and 10 bases, there was a span of 9 bases. Germline V gene data show CDR1 as LGHNA and CDR2 as YSLEER. DNA input for the unsorted PBMC replicate PCRs was around 300 ng, 25,000 to 30,000 T cell genomes. Only in-frame clones appear in the TCRdb table, and some are missing; sequencing was by immunoSEQ multiplex PCR. The sample has under 600,000 clones, roughly 79% seen once. Sequencing was done on a sample of PBMCs. The rearrangement uses TRBV4-3 and TRBJ1-2; D is uncertain. This clonotype was sampled from a woman in her forties in good health. Some clones in this sample may be carry-over from other donors' samples. DNA of the CDR3: TGCGCCAGCAGCCAAGATCGGCAGACCTACACCTTC. As protein: CASSQDRQTYTF.